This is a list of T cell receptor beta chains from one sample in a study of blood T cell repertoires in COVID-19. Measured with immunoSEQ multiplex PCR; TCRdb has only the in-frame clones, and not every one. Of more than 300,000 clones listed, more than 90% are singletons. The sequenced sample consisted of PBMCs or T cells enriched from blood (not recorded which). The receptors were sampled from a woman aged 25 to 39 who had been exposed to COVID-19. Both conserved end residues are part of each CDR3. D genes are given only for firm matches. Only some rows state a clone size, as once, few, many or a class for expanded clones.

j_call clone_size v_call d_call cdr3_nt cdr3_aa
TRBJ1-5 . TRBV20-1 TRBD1 TGCAGTGCTTGGGACAGTTTACAGCATTTT CSAWDSLQHF
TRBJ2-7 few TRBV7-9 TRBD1 TGTGCCAGCAGCCCGCGGACAGGGGGCCACGAGCAGTACTTC CASSPRTGGHEQYF
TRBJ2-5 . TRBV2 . TGTGCCAGCAACAAACCCCGGGACAACCAAGAGACCCAGTACTTC CASNKPRDNQETQYF
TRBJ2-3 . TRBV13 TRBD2 TGTGCCAGCAGCAGGCCCACTCTGCGGGGGACGAGCACAGATACGCAGTATTTT CASSRPTLRGTSTDTQYF
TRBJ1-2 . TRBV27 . TGTGCCAGCAGTTTCTACAGTAACTCAAACTATGGCTACACCTTC CASSFYSNSNYGYTF
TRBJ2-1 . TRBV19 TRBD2 TGTGCCAGTAGTCCGCTAGCGGGGGGCCTTCGCGAGCAGTTCTTC CASSPLAGGLREQFF
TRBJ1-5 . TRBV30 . TGTGCCTGGAGTGAGGACAATTATAGCAATCAGCCCCAGCATTTT CAWSEDNYSNQPQHF
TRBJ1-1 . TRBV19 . TGTGCCAGTAGTACCCCGAGCGGGGGTACCAACACTGAAGCTTTCTTT CASSTPSGGTNTEAFF
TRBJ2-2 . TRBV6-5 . TGTGCCAGCAGACCCGAAGGACAGCATACCGGGGAGCTGTTTTTT CASRPEGQHTGELFF
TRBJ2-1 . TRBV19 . TGTGCCAGTACTCGGGGCGGGGCTTACAATGAGCAGTTCTTC CASTRGGAYNEQFF
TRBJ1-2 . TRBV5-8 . TGTGCCAGCAGTACTCCCACAGGCGCTACTTACTATGGCTACACCTTC CASSTPTGATYYGYTF
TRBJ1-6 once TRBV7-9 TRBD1 TGTGCCAGCAGCTTAGGCAACAGGGGGTTTTATAATTCACCCCTCCACTTT CASSLGNRGFYNSPLHF
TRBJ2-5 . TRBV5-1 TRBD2 TGCGCCAGCAGCTCTAGCGGGGTCCAAGAGACCCAGTACTTC CASSSSGVQETQYF
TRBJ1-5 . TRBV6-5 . TGTGCCAGCAGTTACCGACACGGAAATCAGCCCCAGCATTTT CASSYRHGNQPQHF
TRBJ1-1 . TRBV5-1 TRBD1 TGCGCCAGCAGCTTAATAGGACAGGGGAACACTGAAGCTTTCTTT CASSLIGQGNTEAFF
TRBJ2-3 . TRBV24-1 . TGTGCCACCAGTGATGCCGCAGGGGTCGGCACAGATACGCAGTATTTT CATSDAAGVGTDTQYF